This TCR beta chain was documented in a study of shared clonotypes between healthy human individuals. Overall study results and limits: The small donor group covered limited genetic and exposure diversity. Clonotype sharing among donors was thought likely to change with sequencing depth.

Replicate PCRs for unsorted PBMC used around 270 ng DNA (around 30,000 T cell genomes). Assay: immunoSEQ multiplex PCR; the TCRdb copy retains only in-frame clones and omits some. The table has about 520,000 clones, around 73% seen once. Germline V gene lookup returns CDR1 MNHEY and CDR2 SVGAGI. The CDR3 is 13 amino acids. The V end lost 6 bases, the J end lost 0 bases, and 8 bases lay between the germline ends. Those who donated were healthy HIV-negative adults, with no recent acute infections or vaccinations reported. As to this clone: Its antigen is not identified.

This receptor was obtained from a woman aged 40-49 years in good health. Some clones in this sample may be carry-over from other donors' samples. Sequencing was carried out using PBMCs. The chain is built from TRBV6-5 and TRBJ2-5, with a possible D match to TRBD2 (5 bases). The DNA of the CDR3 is TGTGCCAGCAGGTCCGGGGACCAAGAGACCCAGTACTTC. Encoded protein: CASRSGDQETQYF.